These 3 T cell receptor beta chains came from one sample sequenced in a study of T-cell reconstitution after alpha-beta-depleted transplantation in children (dated by TCRdb to about 2016). The method behind the library was PCR. Sequenced on an Illumina HiSeq 2500. TCR libraries were prepared with molecular barcoding, using unique molecular identifiers to normalize TCRbeta repertoire quantification. The public reads were quality trimmed at Q25 with fastp and then assembled into clones with MiXCR by TCRdb, keeping productive beta chains. Merged by CDR3 protein, the rows form single entries marked with the most common genes and DNA. The sample table shows a few hundred thousand distinct CDR3 sequences, and about a tenth are seen once. Of the sample, approximately 5% is held by the ten largest clones. This specimen consisted of PBMCs from the stem cell graft donor, obtained from the stem cell graft. The receptor set was obtained from a human donor who donated a stem cell graft to a child with acute myeloid leukemia.

There are a few counts of this clonotype. V and J are TRBV2 and TRBJ1-1; D unclear. The CDR3 consists of 14 residues. Trimming pared 1 base from V and 4 bases from J, leaving 10 bases between. Germline CDR1 is SNHLY and CDR2 is FYNNEI. Here the CDR3 reads CASSEGAGATEAFF. The CDR3 DNA reads TGTGCCAGCAGTGAAGGGGCGGGAGCCACTGAAGCTTTCTTT. The full variable domain, rest sourced from reference TRBV2 and TRBJ1-1, is EPEVTQTPSHQVTQMGQEVILRCVPISNHLYFYWYRQILGQKVEFLVSFYNNEISEKSEIFDDQFSVERPDGSNFTLKIRSTKLEDSAMYFCASSEGAGATEAFFGQGTRLTVV.

The chain employs TRBV9 and TRBJ2-7; D unresolved. Germline CDR1 and CDR2: SGDLS and YYNGEE. The CDR3 extends over 14 amino acids. V shed 1 base and J shed 2 bases, with 10 bases lying between them. CDR3 in amino acids: CASSVRTNPYEQYF. The DNA for the CDR3 is TGTGCCAGCAGCGTACGTACGAACCCCTACGAGCAGTACTTC.

The table lists this clonotype with many counts. The chain has TRBV5-1 and TRBJ1-1; perhaps TRBD1 as D (6 bases). The CDR3 spans 13 residues. Germline V gene data show CDR1 as SGHRS and CDR2 as YFSETQ. V dropped 4 bases and J dropped 4 bases, with 11 bases sitting between them. The CDR3 loop is CASSSPGATEAFF. As DNA, the CDR3 is TGCGCCAGCAGCAGCCCAGGGGCCACTGAAGCTTTCTTT. The whole variable domain, remainder taken from reference TRBV5-1 and TRBJ1-1, is KAGVTQTPRYLIKTRGQQVTLSCSPISGHRSVSWYQQTPGQGLQFLFEYFSETQRNKGNFPGRFSGRQFSNSRSEMNVSTLELGDSALYLCASSSPGATEAFFGQGTRLTVV.